This T cell receptor (beta chain) was captured by sequencing in a study of T cell responses to AZD1222 COVID-19 vaccine. This CDR3 contains 14 residues. Trimming stripped 1 base from V and 4 bases from J, with 10 bases between. In germline, CDR1 is MGHRA, CDR2 YSYEKL. This clone was picked up a small number of times. Sequencing was performed with immunoSEQ multiplex PCR; in TCRdb, only in-frame clones are kept and a portion is missing. The profile shows about 74,000 clones, more than 80% of them singletons. The clonotype originates from an adult in good health. V usage is TRBV4-1 and J usage is TRBJ1-2; D may be TRBD1 (6 bases). The specimen was peripheral blood, collected on day 0 of AZD1222 vaccination. As DNA, the CDR3 is TGCGCCAGCAGCCAAGGGACAGAATCCTATGGCTACACCTTC. It translates to CASSQGTESYGYTF.